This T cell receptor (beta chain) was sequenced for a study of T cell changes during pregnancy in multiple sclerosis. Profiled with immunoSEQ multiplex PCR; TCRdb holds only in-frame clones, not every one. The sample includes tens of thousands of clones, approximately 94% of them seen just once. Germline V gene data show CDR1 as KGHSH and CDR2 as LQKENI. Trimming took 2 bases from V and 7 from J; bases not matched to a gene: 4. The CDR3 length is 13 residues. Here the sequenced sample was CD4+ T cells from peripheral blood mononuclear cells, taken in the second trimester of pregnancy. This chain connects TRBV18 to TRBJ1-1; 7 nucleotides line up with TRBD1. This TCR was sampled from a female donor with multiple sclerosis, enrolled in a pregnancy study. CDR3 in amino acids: CASSPYRDSEAFF. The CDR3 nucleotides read TGTGCCAGCTCACCATACCGGGACAGTGAAGCTTTCTTT.